These 25 T cell receptor beta chains came from one sample sequenced in a study of CD8 T cells in Susac syndrome. cDNA came from about 0.5 to 1 ug RNA primed by random hexamers. MiXCR was run by TCRdb on the immunoSEQ multiplex PCR reads, yielding one entry per CDR3 protein. The sample lists 180,000 or so distinct CDR3 sequences, about 95% occurring once. Material for sequencing was CD4+ T cells from PBMCs. The receptor set was obtained from a human donor with Susac syndrome.

CDR3 residues: CSVVLAGEIYEQYF. The CDR3 DNA reads as TGCAGCGTTGTACTAGCGGGAGAAATTTACGAGCAGTACTTC. The chain employs TRBV29-1 and TRBJ2-7, with 11 bases aligning to TRBD2. CDR1 is SQVTM and CDR2 is ANQGSEA in the germline V gene. CDR3 length: 14 residues. Trimming took 4 bases from V and 4 from J; bases not matched to a gene: 6.

The chain has TRBV30 and TRBJ1-1; D might be TRBD1 (5 bases). Trimming left V 5 bases short and J 0 bases short, with 19 bases between. The germline gives CDR1 GTSNPN, CDR2 SVGIG (reference sequence). The length of the CDR3 is 16 residues. The CDR3 is CAWAPGGTGLNTEAFF. CDR3 bases: TGTGCCTGGGCCCCTGGAGGTACAGGCTTGAACACTGAAGCTTTCTTT.

This chain's CDR3 is CASSQTRADGTEAFF. The CDR3, as DNA: TGTGCCAGCAGCCAGACGAGGGCTGATGGCACTGAAGCTTTCTTT. The gene calls are TRBV4-2 and TRBJ1-1; no definite D call. Per germline, CDR1 LGHNA and CDR2 YNFKEQ. The CDR3 runs 15 residues. The V and J ends lost 3 bases and 4 bases respectively, with 15 bases between them.

V gene TRBV20-1 combines with J gene TRBJ2-1; 9 nucleotides line up with TRBD2. V shed 6 bases and J 5 bases; nucleotides not matched to a gene: 8. The length of the CDR3 is 14 residues. Germline CDR1 reads DFQATT; CDR2 reads SNEGSKA (reference sequence). The CDR3: CSAASGTYNNEQFF. CDR3 DNA: TGCAGTGCGGCTAGCGGGACTTATAACAATGAGCAGTTCTTC.

The chain combines TRBV5-1 with TRBJ2-1; 9 nucleotides line up with TRBD2. V lost 0 bases to trimming and J lost 5 bases; unmatched junction nucleotides: 9. Looked up from germline, CDR1 is SGHRS and CDR2 is YFSETQ. This CDR3 has 17 residues. The CDR3 sequence is CASSLELGVAGDNEQFF. The CDR3 region has the DNA TGCGCCAGCAGCTTGGAGCTTGGGGTAGCGGGAGACAATGAGCAGTTCTTC. Full variable domain (outside the CDR3, taken from reference TRBV5-1 and TRBJ2-1): KAGVTQTPRYLIKTRGQQVTLSCSPISGHRSVSWYQQTPGQGLQFLFEYFSETQRNKGNFPGRFSGRQFSNSRSEMNVSTLELGDSALYLCASSLELGVAGDNEQFFGPGTRLTVL.

This clonotype was detected only once. The rearrangement uses TRBV12-3 or TRBV12-4 and TRBJ1-4; D possibly corresponds to TRBD1 (5 bases). V gave up 6 bases and J gave up 8 bases, with 16 bases separating them. CDR3 length: 14 amino acids. As DNA, the CDR3 is TGTGCCAGCAGCCAACAGGAAGACGGAGAAAAACTGTTTTTT. This encodes CASSQQEDGEKLFF.

The rearrangement uses TRBV7-6 and TRBJ1-2; D ambiguous. Per the germline V gene, CDR1 is SGHVS and CDR2 is FNYEAQ. The CDR3 is made up of 14 amino acids. Trimming left V 5 bases short and J 2 bases short, with 12 bases between. The CDR3 protein is CASSHGEGNYGYTF. The CDR3 region has the DNA TGTGCCAGCAGCCACGGTGAAGGGAACTATGGCTACACCTTC.

The chain couples TRBV20-1 to TRBJ2-5; no clear D. Germline-derived CDR1 and CDR2 are DFQATT and SNEGSKA (reference sequence). V lost 2 bases to trimming and J lost 2 bases, with 18 bases between them. The CDR3 is 16 amino acids. The CDR3 loop is CSARLPRASTQETQYF. The DNA of the CDR3 is TGCAGTGCTAGACTTCCCCGGGCCAGTACACAAGAGACCCAGTACTTC.

The CDR3 sequence is CASSEEKASTGGGGYTF. The CDR3 region has the DNA TGTGCCAGCAGTGAAGAAAAGGCCTCGACAGGGGGCGGGGGCTACACCTTC. This chain uses TRBV2 with TRBJ1-2, with 10 nucleotides matching TRBD1. Germline V lookup: CDR1 SNHLY, CDR2 FYNNEI. V lost 1 base, J lost 8 bases, and 13 bases stayed unmatched. The CDR3 covers 17 residues.

This clonotype is a singleton in its sample. J is TRBJ1-1 and V is TRBV10-3; D perhaps matches TRBD1 (5 bases). The length of the CDR3 is 14 residues. Germline lookup yields CDR1 ENHRY and CDR2 SYGVKD. Trimming stripped 4 bases from V and 1 base from J, with 10 bases between. The DNA of the CDR3 is TGTGCCATCAGTGGAACAGGAGGGAACACTGAAGCTTTCTTT. Its protein is CAISGTGGNTEAFF.

J is TRBJ2-3 and V is TRBV2; D gene unclear. V lost 8 bases to trimming and J lost 1 base, with 16 bases between them. Germline CDR1 and CDR2: SNHLY and FYNNEI. CDR3 length equals 15 residues. CDR3 region: CASGKRLSGTDTQYF. The CDR3, as DNA: TGTGCCAGCGGAAAAAGGTTGTCTGGCACAGATACGCAGTATTTT.

The chain has TRBV20-1 and TRBJ1-5; weak D call: TRBD1 (5 bases). The CDR3 spans 13 residues. The germline CDR1 and CDR2 sequences are DFQATT and SNEGSKA (reference sequence). Trimming shortened V by 6 bases and J by 2 bases, and 11 bases separated the two germline ends. CDR3 nucleotide sequence: TGCAGTGCGGCAACAGGTGGCAATCAGCCCCAGCATTTT. Amino acid sequence: CSAATGGNQPQHF.

The rearrangement links TRBV7-2 to TRBJ2-1; no clear D. This CDR3 spans 16 amino acids. The V gene lost 5 bases and the J gene lost 0 bases, with 14 bases spanning the gap. In germline, CDR1 is SGHTA, CDR2 FQGNSA. CDR3 DNA: TGTGCCAGCAGCCCCCTGGCGCGGAGCTCCTACAATGAGCAGTTCTTC. As protein: CASSPLARSSYNEQFF. The full variable domain, rest sourced from reference TRBV7-2 and TRBJ2-1, is GAGVSQSPSNKVTEKGKDVELRCDPISGHTALYWYRQSLGQGLEFLIYFQGNSAPDKSGLPSDRFSAERTGGSVSTLTIQRTQQEDSAVYLCASSPLARSSYNEQFFGPGTRLTVL.

This chain joins TRBV12-3 or TRBV12-4 and TRBJ2-7, with TRBD1 identical over 7 bases. Losses at the gene ends were 5 bases for V and 5 bases for J; bases not matched to a gene: 12. The CDR3 is 15 residues long. The CDR3 DNA is TGTGCCAGCAGTGCAGACAGGGCGGGTTGGGACGAGCAGTACTTC. This codes for CASSADRAGWDEQYF.

V and J are TRBV29-1 and TRBJ1-1; D remains ambiguous. Deletions cut 1 base from V and 4 bases from J, with 16 bases between. The CDR3 spans 15 residues. The germline CDR1 and CDR2 sequences are SQVTM and ANQGSEA. The CDR3 nucleotides are TGCAGCGTTGAAGGCCTTTGGACCCCTGGCACTGAAGCTTTCTTT. Its translation is CSVEGLWTPGTEAFF.

The chain has TRBV11-2 and TRBJ2-3; no reliable D call. The CDR3 has 13 residues. Trimming took 1 base from V and 6 from J, leaving 8 bases between them. From germline, CDR1 is SGHAT and CDR2 FQNNGV. CDR3 in DNA: TGTGCCAGCAGCTTAGCATTGGAGGATACGCAGTATTTT. Translated: CASSLALEDTQYF.

The rearrangement joins TRBV18 to TRBJ2-7, with 10 nucleotides matching TRBD1. Germline loops: CDR1 KGHSH, CDR2 LQKENI. Trimming cost V 5 bases and J 4 bases; bases outside gene matches: 5. CDR3 length: 14 residues. The CDR3 nucleotides are TGTGCCAGCTCAACGGGACAGGGGAGGTACGAGCAGTACTTC. Encoded protein: CASSTGQGRYEQYF.

The CDR3 sequence: CASSQVSASGSSYEQYF. In DNA form, the CDR3 reads TGCGCCAGCAGCCAAGTAAGTGCTAGCGGGAGCTCCTACGAGCAGTACTTC. The chain combines TRBV4-1 with TRBJ2-7; TRBD2 aligns across 10 bases. CDR1 and CDR2 (germline): MGHRA, YSYEKL. After removal of 1 base from V and 0 bases from J, the junction contained 6 bases not matched to a gene. The CDR3 sequence is 17 residues long.

The V and J genes are TRBV29-1 and TRBJ2-7; TRBD1 aligns across 7 bases. Germline V gives CDR1 SQVTM, CDR2 ANQGSEA. This CDR3 has 15 residues. Unmatched junction bases numbered 17, after V lost 6 bases and J lost 6 bases. The CDR3 region has the DNA TGCAGCGTCGAACCTTCCGGGACAGTAACTGGCGAGCAGTACTTC. It specifies CSVEPSGTVTGEQYF.

V and J are TRBV29-1 and TRBJ1-5; D not certain. The CDR3 contains 13 residues. Per the germline V gene, CDR1 is SQVTM and CDR2 is ANQGSEA. V shed 3 bases and J shed 7 bases, with 13 bases lying between them. The CDR3 DNA sequence: TGCAGCGTTGAGTTCCCCGGAGGACAGCCCCAGCATTTT. It yields the protein CSVEFPGGQPQHF.

The CDR3 loop is CASSLGGVRGAILSYEQYF. The CDR3 coding sequence is TGTGCCAGCAGCTTAGGAGGCGTGCGGGGGGCCATCTTATCCTACGAGCAGTACTTC. This chain uses TRBV11-2 with TRBJ2-7; 8 bases map to TRBD2. The CDR3 has 19 residues. Germline lookup yields CDR1 SGHAT and CDR2 FQNNGV. V dropped 1 base and J dropped 1; count of bases not matched to a gene: 15.

The chain combines TRBV13 with TRBJ1-1; D unresolved. The CDR3 spans 13 residues. Germline CDR1 is PRHDT and CDR2 is FYEKMQ (reference sequence). V was trimmed by 4 bases and J by 3 bases, leaving 9 bases between them. CDR3 sequence: CASSWSEDTEAFF. CDR3 DNA: TGTGCCAGCAGCTGGTCAGAGGACACTGAAGCTTTCTTT.

This clonotype was picked up one time. The chain carries TRBV7-9 and TRBJ2-3, with D maybe TRBD2 (6 bases). The length of the CDR3 is 15 residues. V lost 1 base and J 4 bases, leaving 12 bases between the germline ends. Germline CDR1 and CDR2: SEHNR and FQNEAQ (reference sequence). DNA for the CDR3: TGTGCCAGCAGCTTAGAAGGGACTGCGGCAGATACGCAGTATTTT. As protein: CASSLEGTAADTQYF.

J is TRBJ2-7 and V is TRBV10-3; 7 bases map to TRBD2. Unmatched junction bases numbered 0, after V lost 4 bases and J lost 3 bases. Germline V gives CDR1 ENHRY, CDR2 SYGVKD. The CDR3 has 12 residues. The CDR3 region is CAISGEGYEQYF. The CDR3 coding sequence is TGTGCCATCAGTGGGGAGGGCTACGAGCAGTACTTC.

J is TRBJ2-3 and V is TRBV6-5; D remains ambiguous. Germline V lookup: CDR1 MNHEY, CDR2 SVGAGI. Between the trimmed V and J ends, which lost 2 bases and 6 bases, there was a span of 9 bases. This CDR3 has 13 amino acids. CDR3 DNA sequence: TGTGCCAGCAGTTACACCTCCCGGGATACGCAGTATTTT. Its protein product is CASSYTSRDTQYF.